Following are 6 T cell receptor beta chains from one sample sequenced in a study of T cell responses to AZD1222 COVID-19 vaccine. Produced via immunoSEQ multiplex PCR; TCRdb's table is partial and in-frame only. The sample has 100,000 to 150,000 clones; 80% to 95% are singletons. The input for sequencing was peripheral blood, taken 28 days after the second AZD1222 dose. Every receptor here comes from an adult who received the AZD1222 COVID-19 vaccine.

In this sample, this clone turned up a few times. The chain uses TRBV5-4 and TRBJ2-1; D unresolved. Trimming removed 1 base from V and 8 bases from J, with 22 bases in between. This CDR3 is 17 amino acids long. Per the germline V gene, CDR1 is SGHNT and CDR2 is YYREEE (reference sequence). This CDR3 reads CASSLNSAALGGDEQFF. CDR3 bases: TGTGCCAGCAGCTTGAATTCTGCGGCACTGGGCGGCGATGAGCAGTTCTTC.

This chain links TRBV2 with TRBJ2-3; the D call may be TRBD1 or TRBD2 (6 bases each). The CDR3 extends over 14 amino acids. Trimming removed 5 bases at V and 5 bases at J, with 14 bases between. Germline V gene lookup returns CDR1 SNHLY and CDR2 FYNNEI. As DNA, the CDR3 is TGTGCCAGCAGTCTAGGGGGGTGGAAAGATACGCAGTATTTT. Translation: CASSLGGWKDTQYF.

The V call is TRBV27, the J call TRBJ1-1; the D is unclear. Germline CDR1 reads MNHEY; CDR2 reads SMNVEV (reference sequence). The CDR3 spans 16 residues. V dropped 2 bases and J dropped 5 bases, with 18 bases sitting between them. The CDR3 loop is CASSLTAAARRTEAFF. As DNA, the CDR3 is TGTGCCAGCAGTTTAACCGCTGCGGCTAGAAGGACTGAAGCTTTCTTT.

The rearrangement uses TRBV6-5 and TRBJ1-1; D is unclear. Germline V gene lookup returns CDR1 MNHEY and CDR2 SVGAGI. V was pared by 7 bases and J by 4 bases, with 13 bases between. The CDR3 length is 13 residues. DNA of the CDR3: TGTGCCAGCACCCCCCGAGGGAGCACTGAAGCTTTCTTT. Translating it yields CASTPRGSTEAFF.

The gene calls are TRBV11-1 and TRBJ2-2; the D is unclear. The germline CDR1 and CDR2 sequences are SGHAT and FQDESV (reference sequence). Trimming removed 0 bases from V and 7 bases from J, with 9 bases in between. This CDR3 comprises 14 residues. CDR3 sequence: CASSLAGIGGELFF. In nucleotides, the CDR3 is TGTGCCAGCAGCTTAGCGGGGATCGGCGGGGAGCTGTTTTTT. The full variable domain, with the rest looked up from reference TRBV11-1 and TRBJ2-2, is EAEVAQSPRYKITEKSQAVAFWCDPISGHATLYWYRQILGQGPELLVQFQDESVVDDSQLPKDRFSAERLKGVDSTLKIQPAELGDSAMYLCASSLAGIGGELFFGEGSRLTVL.

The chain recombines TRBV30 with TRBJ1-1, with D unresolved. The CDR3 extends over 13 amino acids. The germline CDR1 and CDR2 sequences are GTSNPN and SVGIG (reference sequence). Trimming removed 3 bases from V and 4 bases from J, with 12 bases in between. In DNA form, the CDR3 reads TGTGCCTGGAGGGAGAGGGCTATCACTGAAGCTTTCTTT. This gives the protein CAWRERAITEAFF.